This T cell receptor (beta chain) stems from a study of spatial heterogeneity in lung cancer. Unique molecular identifiers, one per molecule, were present on every TCR cDNA molecule. TCRdb independently ran MiXCR on the 5' RACE reads; one entry per CDR3 protein. The data hold over 90,000 distinct CDR3 sequences, with around 10% observed a single time. Time point indicated: sample taken at primary tumor resection. Tumor, nontumor lung or frozen PBMC supplied whole RNA that was sequenced unsorted. This clonotype was observed at least ten times. The CDR3 extends over 14 amino acids. The ends were cut back, 0 bases at V and 4 bases at J, with 9 bases in the middle. Germline CDR1 is SGHAT and CDR2 is FQNNGV.

The receptor was isolated from a male donor with early-stage non-small cell lung cancer. The specimen comprised PBMCs, sampled at surgery. This chain joins TRBV11-2 and TRBJ1-2, with D possibly being TRBD1 (5 bases). DNA of the CDR3: TGTGCCAGCAGCTTAGATCAGGGCTTCTATGGCTACACCTTC. This sequence encodes CASSLDQGFYGYTF. Full variable domain (remainder filled in from reference TRBV11-2 and TRBJ1-2): EAGVAQSPRYKIIEKRQSVAFWCNPISGHATLYWYQQILGQGPKLLIQFQNNGVVDDSQLPKDRFSAERLKGVDSTLKIQPAKLEDSAVYLCASSLDQGFYGYTFGSGTRLTVV.